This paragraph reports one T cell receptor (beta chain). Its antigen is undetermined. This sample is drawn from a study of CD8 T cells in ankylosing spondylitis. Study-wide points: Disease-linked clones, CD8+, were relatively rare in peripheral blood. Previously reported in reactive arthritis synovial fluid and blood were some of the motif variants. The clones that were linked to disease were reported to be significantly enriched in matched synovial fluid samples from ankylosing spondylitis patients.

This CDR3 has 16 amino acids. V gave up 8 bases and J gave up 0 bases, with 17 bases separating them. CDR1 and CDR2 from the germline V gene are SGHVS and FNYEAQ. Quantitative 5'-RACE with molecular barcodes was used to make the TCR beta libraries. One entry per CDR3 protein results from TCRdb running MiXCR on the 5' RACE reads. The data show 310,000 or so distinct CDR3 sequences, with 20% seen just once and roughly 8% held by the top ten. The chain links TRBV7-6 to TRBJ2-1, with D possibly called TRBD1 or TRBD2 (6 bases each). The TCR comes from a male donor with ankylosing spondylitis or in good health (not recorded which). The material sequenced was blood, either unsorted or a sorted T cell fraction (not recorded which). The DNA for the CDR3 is TGTGCCAGCTGCGTCGGGGGCGGAAGCTCCTACAATGAGCAGTTCTTC. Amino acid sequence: CASCVGGGSSYNEQFF.